This T cell receptor (beta chain) was sequenced in a study of Ad26.COV2.S vaccination and SARS-CoV-2 variants. Across the study: By the intramuscular route, Ad26.COV2.S was given once, or twice 56 days apart. Study findings and constraints: Spike-specific TCR breadth in vaccine recipients exceeded that seen in placebo recipients. It was reported that spike-specific CD8+ and CD4+ T cell responses were substantially broad after vaccination.

Treatment described: 19 received Ad26.COV2.S at low or high dose, single or two shots; about 5 received placebo; per-sample allocation not given. Day 63 after the first vaccine or placebo injection was the time point for sampling. Donation came from an adult in Boston who was aged 18-55 years. Data came from immunoSEQ multiplex PCR; TCRdb stores just in-frame clones and leaves some out. There are some 420,000 clones in the sample; 88% occur only once, and 3.6% lies in the top ten. V was pared by 5 bases and J by 0 bases, with 3 bases of the junction left unmatched. Germline loops: CDR1 SGHNT, CDR2 YENEEA. The CDR3 covers 15 residues. About this clone: The antigen remains unidentified.

The V and J genes are TRBV11-3 and TRBJ1-4; 7 bases align to TRBD1. The receptor was isolated from a person aged 18-65 years who received the Ad26.COV2.S COVID-19 vaccine or a placebo. This specimen consisted of peripheral blood, obtained in a trial of Ad26.COV2.S vaccine versus placebo. The CDR3 reads CASSKGTATNEKLFF. CDR3 nucleotide sequence: TGTGCCAGCAGCAAGGGGACAGCAACTAATGAAAAACTGTTTTTT.